Shown below are 14 T cell receptor beta chains from a single sample sequenced in a study of blood T cell repertoires in COVID-19. TCRdb's table, derived via immunoSEQ multiplex PCR, lists solely in-frame clones and lacks some. The profile covers approximately 410,000 clones, with 75% to 90% appearing a single time and approximately 1.4% taken by the ten largest. The specimen sequenced was peripheral blood. The receptors shown here come from a young woman with active or convalescent COVID-19.

This sequence joins TRBV7-9 and TRBJ1-3; maybe TRBD1 (5 bases). Germline values: CDR1 SEHNR, CDR2 FQNEAQ (reference sequence). The CDR3 sequence is 16 residues long. V was clipped by 1 base and J by 2 bases, with 12 bases between them. CDR3 nucleotide sequence: TGTGCCAGCAGCTTAGGCCAGGGTAGAACTGGAAACACCATATATTTT. This sequence encodes CASSLGQGRTGNTIYF.

The chain has TRBV21-1 and TRBJ2-3; the table's TRBD2 call for D was not verified on the DNA. TRBV21-1 is noted as a pseudogene. The CDR3 totals 15 residues. The CDR3 sequence is CARDTSGGPKDTQYF. The CDR3 region has the DNA TGTGCCAGAGACACTAGCGGGGGACCAAAAGATACGCAGTATTTT.

This clone was seen once. The gene calls are TRBV5-4 and TRBJ2-2, with 9 bases matching TRBD1. Looked up from germline, CDR1 is SGHNT and CDR2 is YYREEE (reference sequence). Losses at the gene ends were 0 bases for V and 3 bases for J; bases not matched to a gene: 0. The CDR3 runs to 15 residues. The CDR3 DNA is TGTGCCAGCAGCTTGGGGGACAGGGACACCGGGGAGCTGTTTTTT. As protein: CASSLGDRDTGELFF.

The CDR3 loop reads CASSLARASGNTIYF. CDR3 in DNA: TGTGCCAGCAGCTTAGCCAGGGCTTCTGGAAACACCATATATTTT. The chain has TRBV7-2 and TRBJ1-3; D might be TRBD1 (5 bases). Trimming pared 0 bases from V and 1 base from J, leaving 7 bases between. Germline V gene data show CDR1 as SGHTA and CDR2 as FQGNSA. The CDR3 is 15 residues long.

The chain joins TRBV9 to TRBJ2-1, with 12 bases lining up with TRBD2. The CDR3 has 19 residues. V was clipped by 4 bases and J by 0 bases; unmatched bases: 11. CDR1 is SGDLS and CDR2 is YYNGEE in the germline V gene. CDR3 in amino acids: CASSPRTSGASNSYNEQFF. Here the CDR3 DNA reads TGTGCCAGCAGCCCACGGACTAGCGGGGCCTCCAACTCCTACAATGAGCAGTTCTTC.

The CDR3: CASSIIGQGGRTEAFF. DNA of the CDR3: TGTGCCAGTAGTATAATAGGCCAGGGAGGGCGGACTGAAGCTTTCTTT. The gene calls are TRBV19 and TRBJ1-1, with D possibly being TRBD1 (5 bases). The CDR3 runs 16 residues. CDR1 is LNHDA, CDR2 SQIVND, per germline (reference sequence). The V end was cut by 2 bases, the J end by 5 bases, with 18 bases between.

This sequence joins TRBV5-4 and TRBJ2-2; D remains ambiguous. Germline loops: CDR1 SGHNT, CDR2 YYREEE (reference sequence). V dropped 1 base and J dropped 0 bases, with 10 bases sitting between them. The CDR3 sequence is 16 residues long. The CDR3 sequence is CASSLIPTTNTGELFF. DNA for the CDR3: TGTGCCAGCAGCTTGATTCCGACAACGAACACCGGGGAGCTGTTTTTT.

This chain uses TRBV7-2 with TRBJ2-2; D call uncertain. This CDR3 region has 15 residues. Looked up from germline, CDR1 is SGHTA and CDR2 is FQGNSA. V was cut by 8 bases and J by 4 bases, with 17 bases left in between. The CDR3 bases are TGTGCCAGCCAGACACATAAAAGTGGCACCGGGGAGCTGTTTTTT. Amino acids: CASQTHKSGTGELFF.

The rearrangement links TRBV3-1 (or the pseudogene TRBV3-2) to TRBJ1-5, with a possible D match to TRBD1 (6 bases). The CDR3 is 18 amino acids. Germline V gives CDR1 LGHDT, CDR2 YNNKEL (reference sequence). Between the trimmed V and J ends, which lost 0 bases and 2 bases, there was a span of 17 bases. CDR3 amino acids: CASSQEGGSPRGNQPQHF. The CDR3 DNA follows: TGTGCCAGCAGCCAAGAAGGGGGATCCCCTCGGGGCAATCAGCCCCAGCATTTT.

The chain joins TRBV2 to TRBJ1-1, with a possible D match to TRBD1 (6 bases). Trimming cost V 6 bases and J 7 bases, with 15 bases left between them. Germline values: CDR1 SNHLY, CDR2 FYNNEI. The CDR3 contains 13 residues. CDR3 DNA sequence: TGTGCCAGCAGCGGGCCCGGGACATTTGAAGCTTTCTTT. Its protein is CASSGPGTFEAFF.

The chain recombines TRBV6-5 with TRBJ1-4, with TRBD1 matching over 7 bases. The CDR3 has 14 residues. V was pared by 6 bases and J by 3 bases, with 4 bases of the junction left unmatched. Looked up from germline, CDR1 is MNHEY and CDR2 is SVGAGI. This CDR3 reads CASRHGTANEKLFF. The DNA for the CDR3 is TGTGCCAGCAGGCACGGGACAGCTAATGAAAAACTGTTTTTT.

This chain joins TRBV9 and TRBJ2-1, with a tentative D call TRBD1 (6 bases). V was trimmed by 3 bases and J by 9 bases, leaving 16 bases between them. Per the germline V gene, CDR1 is SGDLS and CDR2 is YYNGEE. This CDR3 spans 14 amino acids. The CDR3 loop reads CASSGGYRAGEQFF. The CDR3 nucleotides read TGTGCCAGCAGCGGAGGATACAGGGCGGGTGAGCAGTTCTTC.

The rearrangement links TRBV15 to TRBJ2-3; TRBD2 agrees at 10 bases. Germline CDR1 LNHNV, CDR2 YYDKDF (reference sequence). The CDR3 length is 17 residues. V trimming: 3 bases; J trimming: 3 bases; junction bases outside the gene matches: 9. In nucleotides, the CDR3 is TGTGCCACCAGCAGTGCCCCAGCGGGGGGGCATACAGATACGCAGTATTTT. It specifies CATSSAPAGGHTDTQYF.

This chain links TRBV30 with TRBJ1-4; D is undetermined. Trimming took 2 bases from V and 0 from J, leaving 7 bases between them. Germline V gives CDR1 GTSNPN, CDR2 SVGIG (reference sequence). The CDR3 totals 14 residues. The CDR3 sequence is CAWSRSTTNEKLFF. The CDR3 bases are TGTGCCTGGAGTAGGAGCACAACTAATGAAAAACTGTTTTTT.